The table lists the clone carrying this TCR beta chain with a count of one. Amplification used 60 Vbeta primers and 13 Jbeta primers. Data came from immunoSEQ multiplex PCR; TCRdb stores just in-frame clones and leaves some out. The sample contains approximately 170,000 clones, 85% of which appear only once. Germline CDR1 MNHEY, CDR2 SMNVEV (reference sequence). V lost 6 bases and J lost 0, with 12 bases in between. This CDR3 region has 16 residues. The record originates from a study of cytomegalovirus exposure and HLA in healthy donors. The clonotype originates from a boy between 2 and 10 years old in good health and CMV-seronegative. V gene TRBV27 combines with J gene TRBJ1-6, with D possibly TRBD1 on 6 matching bases. Sequenced sample: PBMCs. The CDR3 DNA is TGTGCCAGCAGGACAGGCTTGAGCTCCTATAATTCACCCCTCCACTTT. It encodes CASRTGLSSYNSPLHF.